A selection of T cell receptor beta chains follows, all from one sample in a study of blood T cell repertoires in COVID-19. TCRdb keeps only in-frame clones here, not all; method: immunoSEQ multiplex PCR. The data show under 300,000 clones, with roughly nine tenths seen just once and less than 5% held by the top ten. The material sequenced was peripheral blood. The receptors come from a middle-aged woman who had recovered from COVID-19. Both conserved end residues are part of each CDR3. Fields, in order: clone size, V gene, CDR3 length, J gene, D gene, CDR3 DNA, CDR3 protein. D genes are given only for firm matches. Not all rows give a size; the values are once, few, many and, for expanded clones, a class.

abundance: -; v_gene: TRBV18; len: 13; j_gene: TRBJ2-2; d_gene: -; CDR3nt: TGTGCCAGCTCACAACAGAACACCGGGGAGCTGTTTTTT; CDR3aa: CASSQQNTGELFF
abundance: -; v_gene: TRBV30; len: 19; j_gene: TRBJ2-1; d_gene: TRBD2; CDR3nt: TGTGCCTGGAGTGTACCCGGACTAGCGGGGTACCGATCACACAATGAGCAGTTCTTC; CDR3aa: CAWSVPGLAGYRSHNEQFF
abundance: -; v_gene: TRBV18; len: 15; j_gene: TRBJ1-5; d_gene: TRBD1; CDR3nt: TGTGCCAGCTCCCCAGCCGGGACAGTTAATCAGCCCCAGCATTTT; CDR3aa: CASSPAGTVNQPQHF
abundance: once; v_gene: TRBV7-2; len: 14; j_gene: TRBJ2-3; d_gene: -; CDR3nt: TGTGCCAGCAGCTTATCGGAGGGCCCAGATACGCAGTATTTT; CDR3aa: CASSLSEGPDTQYF
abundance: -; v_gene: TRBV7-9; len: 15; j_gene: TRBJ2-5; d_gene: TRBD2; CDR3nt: TGTGCCAGCACCCTTAGCGGGGGCTCGAGGGAGACCCAGTACTTC; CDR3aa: CASTLSGGSRETQYF
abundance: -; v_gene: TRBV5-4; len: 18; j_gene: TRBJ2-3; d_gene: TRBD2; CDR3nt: TGTGCCAGCAGCTTGGGAGTAGCGGGGGGGCCTCGCACAGATACGCAGTATTTT; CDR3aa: CASSLGVAGGPRTDTQYF
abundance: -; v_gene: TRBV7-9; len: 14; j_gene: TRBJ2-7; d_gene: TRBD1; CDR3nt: TGTGCCAGCAGCACCGGACAGGGGGCGTTGGAGCAGTACTTC; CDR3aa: CASSTGQGALEQYF
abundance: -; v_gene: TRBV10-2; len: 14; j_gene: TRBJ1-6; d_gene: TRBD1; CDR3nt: TGCGCCAGCAGTGAAACAGGGGCAGGTTCACCCCTCCACTTT; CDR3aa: CASSETGAGSPLHF
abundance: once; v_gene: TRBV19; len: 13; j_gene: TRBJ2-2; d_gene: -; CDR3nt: TGTGCCAGTAGTATTCAAACATTCGGGGAGCTGTTTTTT; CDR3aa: CASSIQTFGELFF
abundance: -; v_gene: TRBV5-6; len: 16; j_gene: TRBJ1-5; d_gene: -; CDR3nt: TGTGCCAGCAGCTACAACTGGGGCGGGGGGCGGCAGCCCCAGCATTTT; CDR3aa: CASSYNWGGGRQPQHF
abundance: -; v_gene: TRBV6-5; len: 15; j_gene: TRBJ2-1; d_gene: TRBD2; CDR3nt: TGTGCCAGCAGACAAACGCTAGCGGGGATCAATGAGCAGTTCTTC; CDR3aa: CASRQTLAGINEQFF
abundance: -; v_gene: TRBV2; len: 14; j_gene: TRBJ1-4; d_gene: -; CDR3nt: TGTGCCAGCAGCGGGGGACTGTTGAATGAAAAACTGTTTTTT; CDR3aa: CASSGGLLNEKLFF
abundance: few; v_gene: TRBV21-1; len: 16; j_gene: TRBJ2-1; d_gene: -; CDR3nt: TGTGCCAGCAGCGCCCGGGGAGGGTACTCCTACAATGAGCAGTTCTTC; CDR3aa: CASSARGGYSYNEQFF
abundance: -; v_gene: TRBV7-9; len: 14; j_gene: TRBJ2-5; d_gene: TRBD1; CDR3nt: TGTGCCAGCAGCTCCGGGACAGGGAGAGAGACCCAGTACTTC; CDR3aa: CASSSGTGRETQYF
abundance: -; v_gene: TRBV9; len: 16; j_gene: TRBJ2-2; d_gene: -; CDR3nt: TGTGCCAGCAGCTTTCTTTCTAGTAGCGACACCGGGGAGCTGTTTTTT; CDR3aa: CASSFLSSSDTGELFF
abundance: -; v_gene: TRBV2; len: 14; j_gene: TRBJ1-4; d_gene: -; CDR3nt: TGTGCCAGCAGTGTGGAGGGGGGGTATGAAAAACTGTTTTTT; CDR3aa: CASSVEGGYEKLFF
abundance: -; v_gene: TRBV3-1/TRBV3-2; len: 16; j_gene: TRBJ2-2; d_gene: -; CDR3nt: TGTGCCAGCAGCCCACGGACTGGGACTAACACCGGGGAGCTGTTTTTT; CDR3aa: CASSPRTGTNTGELFF
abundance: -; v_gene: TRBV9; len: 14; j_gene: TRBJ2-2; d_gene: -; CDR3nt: TGTGCCAGCAGCGTAGCCAGTTACACCGGGGAGCTGTTTTTT; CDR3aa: CASSVASYTGELFF
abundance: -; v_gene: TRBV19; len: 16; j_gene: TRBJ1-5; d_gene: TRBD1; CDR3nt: TGTGCCAGTAGTAAAGCCCTTACAGGGGTCAATCAGCCCCAGCATTTT; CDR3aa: CASSKALTGVNQPQHF
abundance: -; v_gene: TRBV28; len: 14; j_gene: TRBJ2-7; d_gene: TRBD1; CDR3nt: TGTGCCAGCAGTGTGACAGGGTTCCTCTACGAGCAGTACTTC; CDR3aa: CASSVTGFLYEQYF
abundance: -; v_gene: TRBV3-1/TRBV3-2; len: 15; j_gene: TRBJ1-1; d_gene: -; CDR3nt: TGTGCCAGCAGCCTGGGGGGACGGTTGAACACTGAAGCTTTCTTT; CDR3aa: CASSLGGRLNTEAFF
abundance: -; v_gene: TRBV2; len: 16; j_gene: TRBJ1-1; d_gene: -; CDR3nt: TGTGCCAGCAGTGAAGGGAGGGGCATTTGGAACACTGAAGCTTTCTTT; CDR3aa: CASSEGRGIWNTEAFF
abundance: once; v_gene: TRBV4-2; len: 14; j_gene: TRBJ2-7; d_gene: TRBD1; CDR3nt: TGTGCCAGCAGCCAAGAACAGGGGAGCGCCGAGCAGTACTTC; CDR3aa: CASSQEQGSAEQYF
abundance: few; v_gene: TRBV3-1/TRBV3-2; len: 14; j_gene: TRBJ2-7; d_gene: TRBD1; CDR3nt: TGTGCCAGCAGCCACAGGACAGGACACTACGAGCAGTACTTC; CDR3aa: CASSHRTGHYEQYF
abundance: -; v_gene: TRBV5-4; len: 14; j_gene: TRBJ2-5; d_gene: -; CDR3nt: TGTGCCAGCAGCAGTCCGACGGGTGGGGAGACCCAGTACTTC; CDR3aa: CASSSPTGGETQYF
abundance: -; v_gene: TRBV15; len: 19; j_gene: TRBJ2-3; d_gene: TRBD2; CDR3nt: TGTGCCACCAGCAGAGACGAAGGACTAGCGGGGGACAACACAGATACGCAGTATTTT; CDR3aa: CATSRDEGLAGDNTDTQYF
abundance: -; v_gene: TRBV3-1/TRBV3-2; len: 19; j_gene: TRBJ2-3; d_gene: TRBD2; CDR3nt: TGTGCCAGCAGCCAAGAATCCGTTTTAGCGGGACCGTCGACAGATACGCAGTATTTT; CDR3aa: CASSQESVLAGPSTDTQYF
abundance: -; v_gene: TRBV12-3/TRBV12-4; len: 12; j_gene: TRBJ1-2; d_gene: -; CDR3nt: TGTGCCAGCAGTTATCAGTCCTATGGCTACACCTTC; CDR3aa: CASSYQSYGYTF
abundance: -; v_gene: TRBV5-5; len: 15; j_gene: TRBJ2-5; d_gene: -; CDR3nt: TGTGCCAGCAGCTTGGTCGGGTTGTACCAAGAGACCCAGTACTTC; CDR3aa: CASSLVGLYQETQYF
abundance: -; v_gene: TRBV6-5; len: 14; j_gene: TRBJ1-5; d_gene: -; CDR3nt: TGTGCCAGCAGTTACTCGCGAAGCAATCAGCCCCAGCATTTT; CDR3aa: CASSYSRSNQPQHF
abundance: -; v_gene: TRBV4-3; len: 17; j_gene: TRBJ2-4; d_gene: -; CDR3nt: TGCGCCAGCAGCCAATCCAGGGCGGAACTAGCCAAAAACATTCAGTACTTC; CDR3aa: CASSQSRAELAKNIQYF
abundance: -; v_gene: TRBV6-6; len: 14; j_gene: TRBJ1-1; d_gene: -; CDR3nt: TGTGCCAGCAGTTACTCGAGCGGGGACACTGAAGCTTTCTTT; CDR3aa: CASSYSSGDTEAFF
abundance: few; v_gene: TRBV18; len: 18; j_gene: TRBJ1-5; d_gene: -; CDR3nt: TGTGCCAGCTCGTCTCAGGGGATTGATAAGAATGGCAATCAGCCCCAGCATTTT; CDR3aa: CASSSQGIDKNGNQPQHF
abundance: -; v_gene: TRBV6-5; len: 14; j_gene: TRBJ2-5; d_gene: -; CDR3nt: TGTGCCAGCAGTTACCGGGGAGACCAAGAGACCCAGTACTTC; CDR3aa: CASSYRGDQETQYF
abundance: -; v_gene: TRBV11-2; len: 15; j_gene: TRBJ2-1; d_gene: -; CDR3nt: TGTGCCAGCAGTCCTTCCGGGGACTCCCTCAATGAGCAGTTCTTC; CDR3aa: CASSPSGDSLNEQFF
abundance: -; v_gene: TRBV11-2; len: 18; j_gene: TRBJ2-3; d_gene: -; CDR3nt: TGTGCCAGCAGCTTTTATCTAGAGGGTGACAAGTTCACAGATACGCAGTATTTT; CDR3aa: CASSFYLEGDKFTDTQYF
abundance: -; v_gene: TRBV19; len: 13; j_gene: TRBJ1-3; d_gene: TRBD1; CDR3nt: TGTGCCAGTTGGGACAGCGGCCGGGGCACCATATATTTT; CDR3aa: CASWDSGRGTIYF
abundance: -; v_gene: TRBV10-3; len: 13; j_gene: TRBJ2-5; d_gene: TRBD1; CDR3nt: TGTGCCATCAGTCGGGGACAGCAAGAGACCCAGTACTTC; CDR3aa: CAISRGQQETQYF
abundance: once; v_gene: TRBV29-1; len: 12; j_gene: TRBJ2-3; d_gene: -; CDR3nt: TGCAGCGTTGAATCCGGGTCAGATACGCAGTATTTT; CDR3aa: CSVESGSDTQYF
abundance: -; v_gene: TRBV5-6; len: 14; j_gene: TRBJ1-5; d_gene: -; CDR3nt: TGTGCCAGCACCTTGAGACAGGTCAATCAGCCCCAGCATTTT; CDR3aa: CASTLRQVNQPQHF
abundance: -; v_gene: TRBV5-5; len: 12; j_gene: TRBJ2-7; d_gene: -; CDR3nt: TGTGCCAGCAGCTTGGAACCTAGCGAGCAGTACTTC; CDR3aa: CASSLEPSEQYF
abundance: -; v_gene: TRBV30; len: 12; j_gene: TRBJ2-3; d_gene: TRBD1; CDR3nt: TGTGCCTGGGGGAACGGACAGGGGACGCAGTATTTT; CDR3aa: CAWGNGQGTQYF
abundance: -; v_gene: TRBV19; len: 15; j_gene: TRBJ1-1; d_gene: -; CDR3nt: TGTGCCAGTAGTATCGACTTTGCAGGACTCACTGAAGCTTTCTTT; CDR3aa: CASSIDFAGLTEAFF
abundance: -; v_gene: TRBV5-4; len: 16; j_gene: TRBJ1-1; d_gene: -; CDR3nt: TGTGCCAGCAGCTTGCCCGCCGGGACACCGAACACTGAAGCTTTCTTT; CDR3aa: CASSLPAGTPNTEAFF
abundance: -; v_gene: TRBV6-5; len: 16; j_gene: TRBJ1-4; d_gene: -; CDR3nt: TGTGCCAGCAGTTACTCGGGACCGGGGAGGGGTGAAAAACTGTTTTTT; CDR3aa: CASSYSGPGRGEKLFF